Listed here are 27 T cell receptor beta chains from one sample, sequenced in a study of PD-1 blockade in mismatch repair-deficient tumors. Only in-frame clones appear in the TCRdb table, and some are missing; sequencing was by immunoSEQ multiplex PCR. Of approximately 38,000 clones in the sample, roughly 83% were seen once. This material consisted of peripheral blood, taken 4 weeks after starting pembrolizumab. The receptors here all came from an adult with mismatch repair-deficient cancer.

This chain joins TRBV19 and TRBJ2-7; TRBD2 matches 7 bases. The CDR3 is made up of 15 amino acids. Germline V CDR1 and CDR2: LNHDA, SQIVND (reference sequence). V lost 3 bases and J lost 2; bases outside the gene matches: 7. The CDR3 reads CASSMGGDGPYEQYF. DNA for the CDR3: TGTGCCAGTAGTATGGGAGGGGACGGACCCTACGAGCAGTACTTC. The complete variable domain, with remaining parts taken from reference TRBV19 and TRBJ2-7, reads DGGITQSPKYLFRKEGQNVTLSCEQNLNHDAMYWYRQDPGQGLRLIYYSQIVNDFQKGDIAEGYSVSREKKESFPLTVTSAQKNPTAFYLCASSMGGDGPYEQYFGPGTRLTVT.

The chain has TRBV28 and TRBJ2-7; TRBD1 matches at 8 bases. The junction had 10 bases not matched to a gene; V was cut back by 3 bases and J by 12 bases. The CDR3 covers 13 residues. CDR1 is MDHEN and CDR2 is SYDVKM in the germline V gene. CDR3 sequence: CASSFTGTGPRYF. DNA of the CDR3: TGTGCCAGCAGTTTCACCGGGACAGGCCCCAGGTACTTC.

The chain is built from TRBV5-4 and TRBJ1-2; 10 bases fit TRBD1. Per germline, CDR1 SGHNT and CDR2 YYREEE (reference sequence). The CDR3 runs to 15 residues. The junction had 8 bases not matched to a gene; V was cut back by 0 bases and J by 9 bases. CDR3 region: CASSLETGTGVRYTF. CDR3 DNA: TGTGCCAGCAGCTTGGAAACGGGGACAGGGGTGCGCTACACCTTC.

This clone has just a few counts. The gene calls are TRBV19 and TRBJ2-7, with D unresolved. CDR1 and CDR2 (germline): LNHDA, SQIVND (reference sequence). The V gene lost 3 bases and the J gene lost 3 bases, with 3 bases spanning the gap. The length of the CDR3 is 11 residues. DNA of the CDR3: TGTGCCAGTAGTATGGGCTACGAGCAGTACTTC. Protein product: CASSMGYEQYF.

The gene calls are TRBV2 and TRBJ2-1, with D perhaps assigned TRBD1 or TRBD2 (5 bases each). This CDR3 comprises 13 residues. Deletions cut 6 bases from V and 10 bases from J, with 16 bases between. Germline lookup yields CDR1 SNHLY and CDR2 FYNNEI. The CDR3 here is CASRGLAHAEQFF. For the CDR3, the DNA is TGTGCCAGCAGGGGGCTAGCTCACGCCGAGCAGTTCTTC.

The CDR3 DNA reads TGTGCCAGCAGCTTAGATGGGGAAGTGAGAAACATTCAGTACTTC. Translating gives CASSLDGEVRNIQYF. The gene calls are TRBV7-9 and TRBJ2-4; D is unclear. CDR3 length: 15 residues. Trimming stripped 1 base from V and 6 bases from J, with 13 bases between. Germline lookup yields CDR1 SEHNR and CDR2 FQNEAQ (reference sequence).

Here the CDR3 DNA reads TGTGCCAGCAGTCTACCCGACAGGGGGCAAGAGACCCAGTACTTC. Translated, it gives CASSLPDRGQETQYF. The chain combines TRBV28 with TRBJ2-5; TRBD1 matches 9 bases. This CDR3 has 15 amino acids. Trimming at V came to 5 bases and at J to 2 bases, leaving 6 bases not matched to a gene. Germline CDR1 is MDHEN and CDR2 is SYDVKM.

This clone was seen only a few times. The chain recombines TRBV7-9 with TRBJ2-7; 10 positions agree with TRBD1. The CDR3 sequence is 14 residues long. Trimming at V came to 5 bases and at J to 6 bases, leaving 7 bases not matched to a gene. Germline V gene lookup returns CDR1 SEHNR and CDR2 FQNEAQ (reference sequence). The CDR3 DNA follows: TGTGCCAGCAGCCCCGGGACAGGGGCTGTCGAGCAGTACTTC. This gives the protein CASSPGTGAVEQYF. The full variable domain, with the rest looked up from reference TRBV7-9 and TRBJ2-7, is DTGVSQNPRHKITKRGQNVTFRCDPISEHNRLYWYRQTLGQGPEFLTYFQNEAQLEKSRLLSDRFSAERPKGSFSTLEIQRTEQGDSAMYLCASSPGTGAVEQYFGPGTRLTVT.

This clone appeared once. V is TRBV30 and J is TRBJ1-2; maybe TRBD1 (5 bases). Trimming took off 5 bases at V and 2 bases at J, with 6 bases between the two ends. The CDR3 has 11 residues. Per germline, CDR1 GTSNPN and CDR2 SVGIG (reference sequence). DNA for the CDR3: TGTGCCTGGGGGACGAACTATGGCTACACCTTC. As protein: CAWGTNYGYTF.

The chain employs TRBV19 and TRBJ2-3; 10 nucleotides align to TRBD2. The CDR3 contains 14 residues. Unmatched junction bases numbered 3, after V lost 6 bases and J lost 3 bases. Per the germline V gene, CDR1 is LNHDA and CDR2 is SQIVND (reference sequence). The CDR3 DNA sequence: TGTGCCAGTAGGAGAGCGGGGGGGACAGATACGCAGTATTTT. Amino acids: CASRRAGGTDTQYF.

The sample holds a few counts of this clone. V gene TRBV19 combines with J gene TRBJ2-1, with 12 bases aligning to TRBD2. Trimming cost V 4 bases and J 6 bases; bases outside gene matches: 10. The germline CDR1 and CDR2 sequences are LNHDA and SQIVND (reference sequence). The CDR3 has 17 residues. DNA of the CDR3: TGTGCCAGTAGTACTCGGACTAGCGGGACGGACGTCAATGAGCAGTTCTTC. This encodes CASSTRTSGTDVNEQFF.

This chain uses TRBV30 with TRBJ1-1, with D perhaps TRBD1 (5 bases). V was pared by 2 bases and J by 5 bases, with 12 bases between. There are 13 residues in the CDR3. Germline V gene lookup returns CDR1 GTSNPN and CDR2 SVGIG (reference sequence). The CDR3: CAWSKTEGTEAFF. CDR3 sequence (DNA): TGTGCCTGGAGTAAGACAGAAGGAACTGAAGCTTTCTTT.

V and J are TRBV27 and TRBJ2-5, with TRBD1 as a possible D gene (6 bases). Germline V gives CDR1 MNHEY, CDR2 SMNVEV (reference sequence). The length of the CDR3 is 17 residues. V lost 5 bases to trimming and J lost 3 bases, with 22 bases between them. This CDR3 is CASSSSSFGQPEETQYF. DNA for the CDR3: TGTGCCAGCAGTAGCTCATCCTTCGGACAGCCCGAAGAGACCCAGTACTTC.

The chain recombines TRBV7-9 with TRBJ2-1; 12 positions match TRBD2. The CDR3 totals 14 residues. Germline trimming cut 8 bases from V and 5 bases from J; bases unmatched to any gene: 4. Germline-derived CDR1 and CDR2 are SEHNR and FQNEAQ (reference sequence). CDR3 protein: CASGLAGGDNEQFF. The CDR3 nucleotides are TGTGCCAGCGGGCTAGCGGGAGGGGACAATGAGCAGTTCTTC.

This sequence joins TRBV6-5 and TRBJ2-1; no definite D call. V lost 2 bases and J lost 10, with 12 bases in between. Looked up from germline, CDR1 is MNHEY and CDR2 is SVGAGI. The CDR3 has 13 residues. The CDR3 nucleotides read TGTGCCAGCAGTTACCAAGGCGGCACCGAGCAGTTCTTC. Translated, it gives CASSYQGGTEQFF.

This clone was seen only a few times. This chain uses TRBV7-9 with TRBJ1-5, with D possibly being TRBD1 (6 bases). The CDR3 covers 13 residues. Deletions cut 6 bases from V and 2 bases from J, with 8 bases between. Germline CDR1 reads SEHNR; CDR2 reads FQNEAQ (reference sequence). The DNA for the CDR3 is TGTGCCAGCAGTCGACAGGGCAATCAGCCCCAGCATTTT. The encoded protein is CASSRQGNQPQHF.

The CDR3 loop reads CASSLPGVPAYEQYF. The CDR3 DNA follows: TGTGCCAGCAGTTTGCCGGGGGTCCCTGCCTACGAGCAGTACTTC. The chain joins TRBV28 to TRBJ2-7; TRBD2 might be the D (6 bases). Germline V gene data show CDR1 as MDHEN and CDR2 as SYDVKM. V was shortened by 3 bases and J by 2 bases, with 14 bases between the two germline ends. CDR3 size: 15 residues.

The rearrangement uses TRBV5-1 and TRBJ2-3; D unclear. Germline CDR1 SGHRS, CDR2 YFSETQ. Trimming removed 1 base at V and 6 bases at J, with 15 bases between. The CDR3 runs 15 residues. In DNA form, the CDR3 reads TGCGCCAGCAGCTTGTGGGGTCCCCGGGTGGATACGCAGTATTTT. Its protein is CASSLWGPRVDTQYF.

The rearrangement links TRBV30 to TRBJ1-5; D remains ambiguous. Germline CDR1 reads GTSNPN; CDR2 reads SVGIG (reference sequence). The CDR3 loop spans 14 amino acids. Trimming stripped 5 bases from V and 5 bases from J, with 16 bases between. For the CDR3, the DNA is TGTGCCTGGTTGTTTACACTATCCCATCAGCCCCAGCATTTT. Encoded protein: CAWLFTLSHQPQHF.

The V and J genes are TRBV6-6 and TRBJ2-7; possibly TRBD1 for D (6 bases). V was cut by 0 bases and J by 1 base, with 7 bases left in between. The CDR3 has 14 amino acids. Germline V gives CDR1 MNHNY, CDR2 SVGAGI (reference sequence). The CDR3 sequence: CASSYSQGSYEQYF. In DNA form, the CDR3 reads TGTGCCAGCAGTTACTCACAGGGATCCTACGAGCAGTACTTC.

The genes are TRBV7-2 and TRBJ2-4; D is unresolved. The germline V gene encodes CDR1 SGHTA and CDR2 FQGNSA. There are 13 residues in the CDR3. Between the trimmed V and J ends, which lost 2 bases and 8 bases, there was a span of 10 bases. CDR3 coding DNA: TGTGCCAGCAGCTTACGAGTATCCGACATTCAGTACTTC. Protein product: CASSLRVSDIQYF.

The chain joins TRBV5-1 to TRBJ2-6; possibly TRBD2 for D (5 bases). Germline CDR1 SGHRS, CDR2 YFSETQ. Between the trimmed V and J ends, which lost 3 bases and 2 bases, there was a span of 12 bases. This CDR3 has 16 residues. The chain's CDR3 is CASSSHPGTGANVLTF. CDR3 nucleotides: TGCGCCAGCAGCTCCCACCCGGGGACTGGGGCCAACGTCCTGACTTTC.

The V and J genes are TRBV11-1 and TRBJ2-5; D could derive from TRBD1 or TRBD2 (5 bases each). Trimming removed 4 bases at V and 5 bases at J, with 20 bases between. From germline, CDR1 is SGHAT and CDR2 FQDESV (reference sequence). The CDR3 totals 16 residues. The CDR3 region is CASSSEGTPKGETQYF. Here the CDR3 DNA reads TGTGCCAGCAGCTCTGAAGGGACCCCTAAGGGGGAGACCCAGTACTTC.

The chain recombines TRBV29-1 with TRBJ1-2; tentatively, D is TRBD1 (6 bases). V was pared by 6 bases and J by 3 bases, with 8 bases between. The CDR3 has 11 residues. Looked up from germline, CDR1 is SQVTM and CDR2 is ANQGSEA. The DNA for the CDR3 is TGCAGCGTCGCAGGGGACTATGGCTACACCTTC. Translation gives CSVAGDYGYTF.

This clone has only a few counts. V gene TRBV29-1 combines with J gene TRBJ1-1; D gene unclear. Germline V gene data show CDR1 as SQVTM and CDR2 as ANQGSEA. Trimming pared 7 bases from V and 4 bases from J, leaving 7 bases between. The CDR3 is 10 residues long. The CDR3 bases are TGCAGCGCCGTGGTCACTGAAGCTTTCTTT. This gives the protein CSAVVTEAFF.

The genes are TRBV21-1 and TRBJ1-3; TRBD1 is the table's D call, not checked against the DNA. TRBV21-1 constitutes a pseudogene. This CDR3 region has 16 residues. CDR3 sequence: CASPRKGQGKGNTIYF. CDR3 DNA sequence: TGTGCCAGCCCCAGGAAGGGACAGGGAAAGGGAAACACCATATATTTT.

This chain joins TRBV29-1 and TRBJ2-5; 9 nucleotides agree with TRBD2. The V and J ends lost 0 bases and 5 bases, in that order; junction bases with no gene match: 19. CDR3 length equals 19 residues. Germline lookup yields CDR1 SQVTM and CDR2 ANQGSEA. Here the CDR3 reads CSVEDGLYSGRRDGETQYF. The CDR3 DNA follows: TGCAGCGTTGAAGATGGCCTGTATAGCGGGAGAAGGGATGGGGAGACCCAGTACTTC.